This T cell receptor (beta chain) is drawn from a study of radiotherapy plus CTLA-4 blockade in lung cancer. Study-wide background: Among patients, less than 20% showed objective responses, and approximately 30% had disease control. Study conclusions and caveats: Expansion in blood of tumor-derived TCR clones was seen after radiotherapy plus ipilimumab. Together with interferon-beta, which increased in serum after radiation, early dynamic changes in blood T cell clones were reportedly the best predictors of response.

The CDR3 is 15 amino acids. Germline-derived CDR1 and CDR2 are SGHVS and FNYEAQ. Germline trimming cut 5 bases from V and 0 bases from J; bases unmatched to any gene: 5. Details on this clone: Its antigen is still unknown.

Ipilimumab CTLA-4 blockade and focal radiation were given to patients with chemo-refractory metastatic non-small-cell lung cancer. Some clones are missing from TCRdb's copy, which holds only in-frame ones; the method was immunoSEQ multiplex PCR. The sample gives more than 55,000 clones, 77% of which show up once; 4% is in the top ten. The rearrangement joins TRBV7-6 to TRBJ2-7; 9 nucleotides align to TRBD1. The TCR sequence derives from a human donor with non-small cell lung cancer who had a partial response to radiotherapy plus ipilimumab. The specimen comprised peripheral blood, sampled from a patient treated with radiotherapy plus ipilimumab. The CDR3 spells CASSQGTGPSYEQYF. DNA for the CDR3: TGTGCCAGCAGCCAAGGGACAGGGCCCTCCTACGAGCAGTACTTC. The full variable domain, in which reference TRBV7-6 and TRBJ2-7 provide the parts outside the CDR3, is GAGVSQSPRYKVTKRGQDVALRCDPISGHVSLYWYRQALGQGPEFLTYFNYEAQQDKSGLPNDRFSAERPEGSISTLTIQRTEQRDSAMYRCASSQGTGPSYEQYFGPGTRLTVT.